Described below is a single T cell receptor (beta chain) sequence and its context. This record belongs to a study of technical replicates of blood from a few donors. V gave up 5 bases and J gave up 9 bases; unmatched junction bases: 18. The V gene's germline CDR1 is MNHEY and CDR2 SMNVEV (reference sequence). This CDR3 spans 18 amino acids. Data came from immunoSEQ multiplex PCR; TCRdb stores just in-frame clones and leaves some out. The table has 65,000 to 85,000 clones, 85% to 95% seen once. Sequenced material: T cells isolated from PBMCs. The sequence derives from a human donor in good health. The J gene is TRBJ2-3, the V gene TRBV27; 12 positions agree with TRBD1. CDR3 in amino acids: CASSEGTGGFPVEGTQYF. For the CDR3, the DNA is TGTGCCAGCAGTGAGGGGACAGGGGGCTTTCCGGTGGAGGGCACGCAGTATTTT.